A single T cell receptor (beta chain) is shown here with its context. Trimming pared 4 bases from V and 0 bases from J, leaving 5 bases between. The CDR3 covers 13 residues. Germline assignment: CDR1 SGHTS and CDR2 YDEGEE. Only in-frame clones appear in the TCRdb table, and some are missing; sequencing was by immunoSEQ multiplex PCR. The sample has 95,000 to 110,000 clones, under 95% seen once. This entry belongs to a study of T cell changes during pregnancy in multiple sclerosis. The clonotype was recovered from a female donor in good health, enrolled as a control in a pregnancy study. Specimen: peripheral blood, collected in the third trimester of pregnancy. The rearrangement links TRBV5-8 to TRBJ1-5; no firm D call. The CDR3 nucleotides read TGTGCCAGCAGCCCTTATAGCAATCAGCCCCAGCATTTT. This gives the protein CASSPYSNQPQHF.